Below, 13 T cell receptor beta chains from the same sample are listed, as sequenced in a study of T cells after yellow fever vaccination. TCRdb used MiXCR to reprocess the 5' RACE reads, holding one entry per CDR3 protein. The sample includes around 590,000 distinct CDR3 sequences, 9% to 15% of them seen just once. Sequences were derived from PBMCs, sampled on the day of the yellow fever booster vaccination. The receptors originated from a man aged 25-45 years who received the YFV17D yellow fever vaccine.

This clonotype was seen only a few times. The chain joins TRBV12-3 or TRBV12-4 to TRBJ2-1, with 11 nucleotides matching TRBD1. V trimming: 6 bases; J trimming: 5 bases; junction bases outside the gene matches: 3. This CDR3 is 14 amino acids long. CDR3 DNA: TGTGCCAGCAGGGGGACAGGGGGGCACAATGAGCAGTTCTTC. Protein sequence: CASRGTGGHNEQFF.

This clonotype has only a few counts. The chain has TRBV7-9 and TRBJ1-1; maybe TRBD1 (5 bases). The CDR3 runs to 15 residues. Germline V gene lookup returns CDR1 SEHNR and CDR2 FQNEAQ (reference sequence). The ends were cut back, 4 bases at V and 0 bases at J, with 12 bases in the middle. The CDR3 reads CASSYGDSMNTEAFF. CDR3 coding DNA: TGTGCCAGCAGCTACGGGGACTCAATGAACACTGAAGCTTTCTTT. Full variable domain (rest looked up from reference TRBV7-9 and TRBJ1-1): DTGVSQNPRHKITKRGQNVTFRCDPISEHNRLYWYRQTLGQGPEFLTYFQNEAQLEKSRLLSDRFSAERPKGSFSTLEIQRTEQGDSAMYLCASSYGDSMNTEAFFGQGTRLTVV.

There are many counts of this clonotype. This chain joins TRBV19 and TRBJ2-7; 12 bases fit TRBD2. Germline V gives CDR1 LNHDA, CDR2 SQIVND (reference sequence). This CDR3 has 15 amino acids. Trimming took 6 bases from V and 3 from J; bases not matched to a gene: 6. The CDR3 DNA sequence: TGTGCCAGTAGGGCCTGGACTAGCGGGAACTACGAGCAGTACTTC. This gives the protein CASRAWTSGNYEQYF.

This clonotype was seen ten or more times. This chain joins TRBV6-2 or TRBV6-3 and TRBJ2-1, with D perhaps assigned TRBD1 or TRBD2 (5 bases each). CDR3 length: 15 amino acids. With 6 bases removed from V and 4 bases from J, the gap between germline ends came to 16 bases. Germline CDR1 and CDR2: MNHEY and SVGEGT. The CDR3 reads CASSEGRDPYNEQFF. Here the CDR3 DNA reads TGTGCCAGCAGCGAGGGGAGAGATCCTTACAATGAGCAGTTCTTC.

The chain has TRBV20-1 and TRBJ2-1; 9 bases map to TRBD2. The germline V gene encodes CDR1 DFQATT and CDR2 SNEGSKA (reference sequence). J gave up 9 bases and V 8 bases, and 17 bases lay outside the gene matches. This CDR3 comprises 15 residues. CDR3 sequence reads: CSRPYSGRSGIEQFF. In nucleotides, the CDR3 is TGCAGTCGACCTTATAGCGGGAGATCCGGCATTGAGCAGTTCTTC.

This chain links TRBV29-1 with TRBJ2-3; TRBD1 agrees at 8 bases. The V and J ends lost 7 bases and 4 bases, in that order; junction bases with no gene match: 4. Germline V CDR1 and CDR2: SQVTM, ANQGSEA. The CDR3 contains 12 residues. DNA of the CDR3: TGCAGCGAACACAGGGGGGCAGATACGCAGTATTTT. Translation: CSEHRGADTQYF.

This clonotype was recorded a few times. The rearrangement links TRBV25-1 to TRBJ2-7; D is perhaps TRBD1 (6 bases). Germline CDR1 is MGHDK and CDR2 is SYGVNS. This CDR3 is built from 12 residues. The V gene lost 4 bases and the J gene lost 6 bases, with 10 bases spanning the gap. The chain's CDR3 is CASSGTGFEQYF. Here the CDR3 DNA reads TGTGCCAGCAGTGGAACAGGGTTCGAGCAGTACTTC.

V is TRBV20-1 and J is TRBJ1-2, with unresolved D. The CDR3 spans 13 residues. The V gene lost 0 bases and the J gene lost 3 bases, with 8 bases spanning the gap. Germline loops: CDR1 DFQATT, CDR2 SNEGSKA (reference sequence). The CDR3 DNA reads TGCAGTGCTAGAGATATCAGTGACTATGGCTACACCTTC. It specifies CSARDISDYGYTF.

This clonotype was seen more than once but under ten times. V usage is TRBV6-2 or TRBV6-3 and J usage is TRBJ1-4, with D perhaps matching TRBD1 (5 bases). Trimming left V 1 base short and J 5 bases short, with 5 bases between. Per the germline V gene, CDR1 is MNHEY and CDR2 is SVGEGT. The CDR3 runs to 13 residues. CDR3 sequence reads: CASSYWGNEKLFF. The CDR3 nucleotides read TGTGCCAGCAGTTACTGGGGGAATGAAAAACTGTTTTTT.

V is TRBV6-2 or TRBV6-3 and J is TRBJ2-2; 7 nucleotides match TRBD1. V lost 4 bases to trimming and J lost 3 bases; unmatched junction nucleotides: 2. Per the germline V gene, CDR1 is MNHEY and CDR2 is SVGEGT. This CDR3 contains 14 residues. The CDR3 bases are TGTGCCAGCAGTTGGGACAGAGACACCGGGGAGCTGTTTTTT. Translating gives CASSWDRDTGELFF.

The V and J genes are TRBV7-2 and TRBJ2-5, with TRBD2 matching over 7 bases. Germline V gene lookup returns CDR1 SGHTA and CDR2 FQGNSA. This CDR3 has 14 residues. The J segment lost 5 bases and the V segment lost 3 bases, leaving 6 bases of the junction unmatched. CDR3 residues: CASSFSGGYETQYF. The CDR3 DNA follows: TGTGCCAGCAGCTTCTCGGGAGGTTACGAGACCCAGTACTTC.

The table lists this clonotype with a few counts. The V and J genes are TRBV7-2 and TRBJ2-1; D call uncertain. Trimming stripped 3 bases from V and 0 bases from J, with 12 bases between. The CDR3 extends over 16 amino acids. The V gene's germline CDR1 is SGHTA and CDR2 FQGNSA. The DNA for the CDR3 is TGTGCCAGCAGCTTTTTGGGGAAGAGCTCCTACAATGAGCAGTTCTTC. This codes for CASSFLGKSSYNEQFF.

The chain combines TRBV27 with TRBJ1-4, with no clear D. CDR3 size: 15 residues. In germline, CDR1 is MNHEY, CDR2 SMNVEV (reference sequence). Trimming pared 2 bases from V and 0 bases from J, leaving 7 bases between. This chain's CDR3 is CASSLTGATNEKLFF. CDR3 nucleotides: TGTGCCAGCAGTTTAACCGGGGCAACTAATGAAAAACTGTTTTTT.